A single sample is the source of the 18 T cell receptor beta chains below, sequenced in a study of blood T cell repertoires in COVID-19. The data were produced by immunoSEQ multiplex PCR, yet TCRdb's version contains in-frame clones alone and is incomplete. The sample lists about 77,000 clones; more than 80% were seen once. Sequences were obtained from peripheral blood. The origin of the receptors is a woman aged 65 to 85 with acute or convalescent COVID-19.

CDR3 nucleotides: TGTGCCAGCAGCCAAAGGGGCACCGGGGAGCTGTTTTTT. Protein sequence: CASSQRGTGELFF. The rearrangement joins TRBV11-3 to TRBJ2-2, with D possibly TRBD1 on 5 matching bases. Trimming left V 5 bases short and J 4 bases short, with 8 bases between. The CDR3 has 13 residues. Per germline, CDR1 SGHNT and CDR2 YENEEA.

This chain connects TRBV27 to TRBJ2-3, with TRBD2 identical over 16 bases. The germline V gene has CDR1 MNHEY and CDR2 SMNVEV (reference sequence). The V segment lost 6 bases and the J segment 4 bases; nucleotides outside the gene matches: 13. The CDR3 is 19 amino acids. The chain's CDR3 is CASRGTSGGAAFPADTQYF. The CDR3 coding sequence is TGTGCCAGCAGAGGGACTAGCGGGGGGGCTGCATTCCCCGCAGATACGCAGTATTTT.

This clone has a handful of counts. The V call is TRBV13, the J call TRBJ2-3, with 10 positions matching TRBD2. Germline trimming cut 5 bases from V and 3 bases from J; bases unmatched to any gene: 8. CDR1 PRHDT and CDR2 FYEKMQ come from the germline V gene (reference sequence). The CDR3 runs 16 residues. The CDR3: CASSQLAGGSTDTQYF. The CDR3 DNA sequence: TGTGCCAGCAGCCAATTAGCGGGGGGATCGACAGATACGCAGTATTTT.

This chain links TRBV27 with TRBJ1-5; 7 positions agree with TRBD1. Germline V CDR1 and CDR2: MNHEY, SMNVEV (reference sequence). CDR3 size: 14 residues. Losses at the gene ends were 2 bases for V and 5 bases for J; bases not matched to a gene: 3. The CDR3 DNA reads TGTGCCAGCAGTTTAGACAGGGAAGATCAGCCCCAGCATTTT. Protein product: CASSLDREDQPQHF.

The genes are TRBV6-5 and TRBJ2-2, with TRBD2 matching 8 bases. The CDR3 spans 16 residues. Germline V lookup: CDR1 MNHEY, CDR2 SVGAGI. V trimming: 0 bases; J trimming: 3 bases; junction bases outside the gene matches: 3. For the CDR3, the DNA is TGTGCCAGCAGTTACTCGGGGACTAGACACACCGGGGAGCTGTTTTTT. Translated, it gives CASSYSGTRHTGELFF.

The rearrangement joins TRBV7-2 to TRBJ1-1, with D unclear. Per the germline V gene, CDR1 is SGHTA and CDR2 is FQGNSA. Trimming cost V 5 bases and J 1 base, with 11 bases left between them. This CDR3 contains 14 residues. The CDR3 DNA sequence: TGTGCCAGCAGCCGCGGTCGGGGGAACACTGAAGCTTTCTTT. Its protein is CASSRGRGNTEAFF.

This clone occurred a few times. The chain joins TRBV2 to TRBJ1-1, with D perhaps matching TRBD1 (5 bases). The CDR3 is 14 amino acids. Germline CDR1 reads SNHLY; CDR2 reads FYNNEI. With 8 bases removed from V and 4 bases from J, the gap between germline ends came to 17 bases. In DNA, the CDR3 is TGTGCCAGCGCGTCGGGTGGGGGGGGCACTGAAGCTTTCTTT. It specifies CASASGGGGTEAFF.

The chain links TRBV7-2 to TRBJ2-7; 7 nucleotides agree with TRBD1. In germline, CDR1 is SGHTA, CDR2 FQGNSA. Losses at the gene ends were 8 bases for V and 5 bases for J; bases not matched to a gene: 9. This CDR3 is 13 amino acids long. The CDR3 region is CASSDRNEDEQYF. CDR3 coding DNA: TGTGCCAGCTCGGACAGGAACGAAGACGAGCAGTACTTC.

V is TRBV9 and J is TRBJ2-5, with D unresolved. This CDR3 has 14 amino acids. Germline values: CDR1 SGDLS, CDR2 YYNGEE. V lost 4 bases to trimming and J lost 3 bases, with 13 bases between them. The CDR3 DNA is TGTGCCAGCAGCCATACTGAGGCTAAAGAGACCCAGTACTTC. Protein: CASSHTEAKETQYF. The entire variable domain, with the rest obtained from reference TRBV9 and TRBJ2-5, is as follows: DSGVTQTPKHLITATGQRVTLRCSPRSGDLSVYWYQQSLDQGLQFLIQYYNGEERAKGNILERFSAQQFPDLHSELNLSSLELGDSALYFCASSHTEAKETQYFGPGTRLLVL.

The rearrangement uses TRBV7-9 and TRBJ1-4, with D hard to call. This CDR3 has 14 amino acids. The ends were cut back, 6 bases at V and 8 bases at J, with 16 bases in the middle. Germline CDR1 and CDR2: SEHNR and FQNEAQ (reference sequence). The CDR3, as DNA: TGTGCCAGCAGTCGGGGTGGAAGTGGAGAAAAACTGTTTTTT. Its protein product is CASSRGGSGEKLFF.

The chain recombines TRBV7-3 with TRBJ2-3; D ambiguous. This CDR3 has 12 residues. V dropped 1 base and J dropped 9 bases, with 8 bases sitting between them. The germline V gene encodes CDR1 SGHTA and CDR2 FQGTGA. In DNA form, the CDR3 reads TGTGCCAGCAGCTTAAATGGCGGAACGCAGTATTTT. As protein: CASSLNGGTQYF.

This clone was seen a handful of times. V and J are TRBV18 and TRBJ2-1; 12 nucleotides align to TRBD2. J gave up 6 bases and V 3 bases, and 12 bases lay outside the gene matches. Germline V lookup: CDR1 KGHSH, CDR2 LQKENI. The CDR3 sequence is 18 residues long. The CDR3 DNA reads TGTGCCAGCTCACCCCTCGAGGCTAGCGGGGGGGCCGGCAATGAGCAGTTCTTC. It encodes CASSPLEASGGAGNEQFF.

The rearrangement joins TRBV27 to TRBJ2-4; TRBD1 matches at 10 bases. The CDR3 has 14 amino acids. The germline V gene has CDR1 MNHEY and CDR2 SMNVEV (reference sequence). V lost 6 bases and J lost 7; bases outside the gene matches: 6. CDR3 protein: CASRGWTGGNIQYF. CDR3 bases: TGTGCCAGCAGGGGCTGGACAGGGGGGAACATTCAGTACTTC.

V is TRBV19 and J is TRBJ1-3; tentative D call: TRBD1 (6 bases). The V end lost 7 bases, the J end lost 0 bases, and 16 bases lay between the germline ends. Germline CDR1 LNHDA, CDR2 SQIVND (reference sequence). The CDR3 spans 16 residues. CDR3 loop: CASTPGLGASGNTIYF. In nucleotides, the CDR3 is TGTGCCAGTACTCCCGGTTTGGGGGCCTCTGGAAACACCATATATTTT.

The rearrangement joins TRBV6-6 to TRBJ2-5; D is unclear. Trimming removed 0 bases from V and 2 bases from J, with 7 bases in between. This CDR3 is built from 14 residues. Germline V gene sequence: CDR1 MNHNY, CDR2 SVGAGI (reference sequence). CDR3 sequence: CASSYSNSQETQYF. The CDR3 coding sequence is TGTGCCAGCAGTTACTCGAACAGTCAAGAGACCCAGTACTTC.

This sequence joins TRBV4-3 and TRBJ2-1; 11 positions agree with TRBD2. CDR1 is LGHNA, CDR2 YSLEER, per germline. Unmatched junction bases numbered 8, after V lost 2 bases and J lost 8 bases. The CDR3 runs 16 residues. The CDR3 loop reads CASSQIAGGPRDEQFF. Here the CDR3 DNA reads TGCGCCAGCAGCCAAATAGCGGGGGGGCCAAGGGATGAGCAGTTCTTC.

The chain is built from TRBV30 and TRBJ2-3, with TRBD2 matching 8 bases. The CDR3 runs 16 residues. The germline gives CDR1 GTSNPN, CDR2 SVGIG (reference sequence). V dropped 0 bases and J dropped 1; count of bases not matched to a gene: 6. The CDR3 reads CAWSVPGGLGTDTQYF. CDR3 DNA sequence: TGTGCCTGGAGTGTACCGGGGGGGCTGGGCACAGATACGCAGTATTTT. The full variable domain, with the rest looked up from reference TRBV30 and TRBJ2-3, is SQTIHQWPATLVQPVGSPLSLECTVEGTSNPNLYWYRQAAGRGLQLLFYSVGIGQISSEVPQNLSASRPQDRQFILSSKKLLLSDSGFYLCAWSVPGGLGTDTQYFGPGTRLTVL.

The rearrangement links TRBV7-8 to TRBJ2-5; 8 positions match TRBD2. This CDR3 contains 16 residues. The germline gives CDR1 SGHVS, CDR2 FQNEAQ. Trimming removed 7 bases from V and 4 bases from J; junction bases left unmatched: 14. The CDR3 coding sequence is TGTGCCAGCACCCTGGGAACGGGGGGGGGTCGAGAGACCCAGTACTTC. It is translated as CASTLGTGGGRETQYF. Based on the CDR3 plus reference TRBV7-8 and TRBJ2-5, the full variable domain is GAGVSQSPRYKVAKRGQDVALRCDPISGHVSLFWYQQALGQGPEFLTYFQNEAQLDKSGLPSDRFFAERPEGSVSTLKIQRTQQEDSAVYLCASTLGTGGGRETQYFGPGTRLLVL.